This record looks at one T cell receptor beta chain sequence and its context. Its antigen remains unknown. The sample contains more than one DNA sequence encoding this CDR3. Deletions cut 1 base from V and 5 bases from J, with 2 bases between. The CDR3 runs 12 residues. Germline-derived CDR1 and CDR2 are LNHDA and SQIVND (reference sequence). Profiling relied on immunoSEQ multiplex PCR, and the TCRdb table lists in-frame clones only, not all of them. Here the sample spans some 1.5 million clones, approximately 96% being singletons. These data originate in a study of shared clonotypes between healthy human individuals. Findings and caveats of the study: Shared across four donors were around 5% of the naive CD4 clonotypes.

Both subsets, CD45RA+ naive and CD45RA-negative memory, were split from the CD4+ cells. Sequences were obtained from naive CD4+ T cells sorted from blood. The sample's subset: CD45RA+ positively selected. The chain carries TRBV19 and TRBJ2-2; D remains ambiguous. This clonotype was sampled from a man in his thirties or forties in good health. The CDR3 protein is CASSIGTGELFF. For the CDR3, the DNA is TGTGCCAGTAGTATAGGGACCGGGGAGCTGTTTTTT.